The TCR beta chain under discussion was sequenced for a study of CXCR3-negative and CXCR3-positive naive CD8 T cells. Germline V gives CDR1 SGHNT, CDR2 YENEEA. The CDR3 is 15 residues long. All TRB cDNA libraries came from 5' RACE performed with UMI labels. TCRdb reworked the 5' RACE reads into one entry per CDR3 protein, no DNA. The sample's table shows 150,000 or so distinct CDR3 sequences. Cells classed as naive CD8+ T cells were CD45RO-CCR7+CD27+CD95-. The rearrangement uses TRBV11-3 and TRBJ2-5; TCRdb's assignment of TRBD2 cannot be checked, as there is no DNA. The TCR was taken from a human donor in good health. Some clones in this sample may be carry-over from other donors' samples. Specimen: naive CXCR3- CD8+ T cells from blood. Subset defined: CD45RO-CCR7+CD27+CD95- naive CD8+ T cells lacking CXCR3 (TNR3-). Here the CDR3 reads CASSAGLSGQETQYF.